The 31 T cell receptor beta chains reported below all come from one sample, sequenced in a study of blood T cells in healthy people across ages. A second PCR, run for about 7 to 11 cycles, used a sample-barcoded 5' primer plus a J-beta primer mix. TCRdb itself ran the 5' RACE reads through MiXCR, one entry per CDR3 protein. Here the sample spans roughly 830,000 distinct CDR3 sequences, 62% being singletons. The sequenced material came from blood. These receptors were collected from a man aged 25-45 years in good health.

This chain links TRBV13 with TRBJ2-7, with D unresolved. Trimming stripped 4 bases from V and 3 bases from J, with 13 bases between. In germline, CDR1 is PRHDT, CDR2 FYEKMQ (reference sequence). The CDR3 loop spans 14 amino acids. The CDR3 sequence: CASSYGRTLYEQYF. CDR3 coding DNA: TGTGCCAGCAGCTATGGACGGACCCTCTACGAGCAGTACTTC.

This clonotype was detected once. The chain uses TRBV20-1 and TRBJ2-4, with D perhaps TRBD1 (6 bases). The assigned J gene may be wrong: the sequence end matches TRBJ2-7 better. The CDR3 covers 13 residues. Germline V gives CDR1 DFQATT, CDR2 SNEGSKA (reference sequence). CDR3 coding DNA: TGCAGTGCTAGATTATCCACAGGGCGCGAGCAGTACTTC. It encodes CSARLSTGREQYF.

This chain connects TRBV28 to TRBJ2-4; D unresolved. Trimming took off 5 bases at V and 0 bases at J, with 17 bases between the two ends. The CDR3 contains 17 residues. In germline, CDR1 is MDHEN, CDR2 SYDVKM. CDR3 nucleotides: TGTGCCAGCAGTACCCTCCAGGCGGTTTTAGCCAAAAACATTCAGTACTTC. As protein: CASSTLQAVLAKNIQYF.

The chain carries TRBV15 and TRBJ2-7, with D perhaps matching TRBD1 (5 bases). CDR3 length: 14 amino acids. V was clipped by 5 bases and J by 2 bases, with 13 bases between them. In germline, CDR1 is LNHNV, CDR2 YYDKDF (reference sequence). The DNA for the CDR3 is TGTGCCACCAGCTCCCGACAGAGTACCTACGAGCAGTACTTC. Translated: CATSSRQSTYEQYF.

In its sample, this clonotype was seen once. The V call is TRBV28, the J call TRBJ2-4; 9 nucleotides align to TRBD2. With 4 bases clipped from V and 1 base from J, the junction kept 2 bases outside the gene matches. Germline V CDR1 and CDR2: MDHEN, SYDVKM. The CDR3 extends over 15 amino acids. For the CDR3, the DNA is TGTGCCAGCAGTTCAACTAGCGGGGCCAAAAACATTCAGTACTTC. Its protein product is CASSSTSGAKNIQYF.

V usage is TRBV27 and J usage is TRBJ2-5; TRBD2 matches 10 bases. From germline, CDR1 is MNHEY and CDR2 SMNVEV (reference sequence). CDR3 length: 16 amino acids. After removal of 7 bases from V and 2 bases from J, the junction contained 10 bases not matched to a gene. The DNA of the CDR3 is TGTGCCAGCAAAGGGACTAGCGCGCAAAAACAAGAGACCCAGTACTTC. This encodes CASKGTSAQKQETQYF.

The rearrangement joins TRBV20-1 to TRBJ2-2, with 8 bases that match TRBD2. Germline CDR1 DFQATT, CDR2 SNEGSKA (reference sequence). The CDR3 contains 16 residues. With V trimmed by 0 bases and J by 5 bases, 8 bases remained unmatched. The CDR3, as DNA: TGCAGTGCTAGAGAATCTAACGGGGGGGCTACCGGGGAGCTGTTTTTT. Its translation: CSARESNGGATGELFF.

The rearrangement uses TRBV6-5 and TRBJ1-4, with TRBD1 matching 8 bases. The J segment lost 3 bases and the V segment lost 10 bases, leaving 7 bases of the junction unmatched. The germline CDR1 and CDR2 sequences are MNHEY and SVGAGI. The CDR3 contains 14 residues. The CDR3 protein is CATATDRANEKLFF. CDR3 nucleotides: TGTGCCACCGCGACGGACAGGGCTAATGAAAAACTGTTTTTT.

This clonotype has more than one count but fewer than ten. The chain joins TRBV7-9 to TRBJ1-2; D is possibly TRBD1 (6 bases). The CDR3 is 14 residues long. V was trimmed by 5 bases and J by 3 bases, leaving 13 bases between them. Germline V CDR1 and CDR2: SEHNR, FQNEAQ (reference sequence). The CDR3 protein is CASSPSTGYYGYTF. CDR3 nucleotides: TGTGCCAGCAGCCCCAGTACAGGGTACTATGGCTACACCTTC. Together with reference TRBV7-9 and TRBJ1-2, the CDR3 gives the full variable domain: DTGVSQNPRHKITKRGQNVTFRCDPISEHNRLYWYRQTLGQGPEFLTYFQNEAQLEKSRLLSDRFSAERPKGSFSTLEIQRTEQGDSAMYLCASSPSTGYYGYTFGSGTRLTVV.

This sequence joins TRBV7-2 and TRBJ1-2; perhaps TRBD1 as D (6 bases). In germline, CDR1 is SGHTA, CDR2 FQGNSA. The CDR3 spans 14 residues. The V and J ends lost 6 bases and 3 bases respectively, with 14 bases between them. CDR3 nucleotides: TGTGCCAGCAGTTCTGCAGGGGCGCACTATGGCTACACCTTC. It codes for CASSSAGAHYGYTF.

The chain has TRBV12-3 or TRBV12-4 and TRBJ1-2, with 8 bases lining up with TRBD1. This CDR3 has 13 amino acids. Trimming removed 5 bases from V and 10 bases from J; junction bases left unmatched: 9. The CDR3 protein is CASSRQGSGDYTF. The CDR3 nucleotides read TGTGCCAGCAGTCGACAGGGGTCGGGGGACTACACCTTC.

The chain links TRBV12-3 or TRBV12-4 to TRBJ2-7, with 9 bases matching TRBD1. V shed 6 bases and J 3 bases; nucleotides not matched to a gene: 9. The CDR3 is 15 amino acids. CDR3: CASRSDRGGFYEQYF. The CDR3 bases are TGTGCCAGCAGGTCCGACAGGGGGGGCTTCTACGAGCAGTACTTC.

This chain uses TRBV6-1 with TRBJ2-1; perhaps TRBD1 as D (6 bases). The CDR3 totals 15 residues. The V gene's germline CDR1 is MNHNS and CDR2 SASEGT. V was shortened by 7 bases and J by 5 bases, with 18 bases between the two germline ends. CDR3 sequence (DNA): TGTGCCAGCATTACTACAGGGTTTTTTAACAATGAGCAGTTCTTC. Amino acid sequence: CASITTGFFNNEQFF.

CDR3 DNA: TGCGCCAGCAGTGAGGATCGGGACAGGGGATACAATGAGCAGTACTTC. Protein: CASSEDRDRGYNEQYF. The chain employs TRBV10-2 and TRBJ2-1; TRBD1 matches at 10 bases. The J call may be faulty, since TRBJ2-7 better matches the DNA end. The germline CDR1 and CDR2 sequences are WSHSY and SAAADI. The CDR3 consists of 16 residues.

The genes are TRBV4-3 and TRBJ1-1; D gene ambiguous. V lost 1 base and J lost 8, with 11 bases in between. Germline CDR1 and CDR2: LGHNA and YSLEER. The CDR3 consists of 13 residues. For the CDR3, the DNA is TGCGCCAGCAGCCAAGTGGCAGGCTCCGAAGCTTTCTTT. It translates to CASSQVAGSEAFF.

The chain is built from TRBV20-1 and TRBJ2-1; 9 bases line up with TRBD1. CDR1 is DFQATT, CDR2 SNEGSKA, per germline (reference sequence). CDR3 length: 17 residues. The J segment lost 4 bases and the V segment lost 0 bases, leaving 10 bases of the junction unmatched. The CDR3 DNA follows: TGCAGTGCTAGAGATAATGGTGGGGACAGGGATTACAATGAGCAGTTCTTC. This gives the protein CSARDNGGDRDYNEQFF.

The chain recombines TRBV7-3 with TRBJ2-1, with 8 bases fitting TRBD1. Germline trimming cut 4 bases from V and 5 bases from J; bases unmatched to any gene: 19. There are 19 residues in the CDR3. From germline, CDR1 is SGHTA and CDR2 FQGTGA. CDR3 sequence (DNA): TGTGCCAGCAGCTCCCTAAGTGGCCCTGACAGGGGTTTGAACAATGAGCAGTTCTTC. Amino acids: CASSSLSGPDRGLNNEQFF.

This clonotype was observed a single time. The chain carries TRBV28 and TRBJ1-5; D is undetermined. Germline V gene sequence: CDR1 MDHEN, CDR2 SYDVKM. Trimming shortened V by 7 bases and J by 4 bases, and 8 bases separated the two germline ends. CDR3 length equals 12 residues. The CDR3 region has the DNA TGTGCCAGCAACCTCATGAATCAGCCCCAGCATTTT. It translates to CASNLMNQPQHF. The whole variable domain, remainder taken from reference TRBV28 and TRBJ1-5, is DVKVTQSSRYLVKRTGEKVFLECVQDMDHENMFWYRQDPGLGLRLIYFSYDVKMKEKGDIPEGYSVSREKKERFSLILESASTNQTSMYLCASNLMNQPQHFGDGTRLSIL.

This clonotype has only a few counts. The chain links TRBV5-1 to TRBJ2-7; 12 nucleotides match TRBD1. The CDR3 contains 16 residues. The germline gives CDR1 SGHRS, CDR2 YFSETQ. V lost 4 bases and J lost 5; bases outside the gene matches: 10. The DNA for the CDR3 is TGCGCCAGCAGCGGATTCCGGGACAGGGGGCGGAACGAGCAGTACTTC. Encoded protein: CASSGFRDRGRNEQYF.

The chain recombines TRBV19 with TRBJ2-5, with TRBD2 as a possible D gene (6 bases). The CDR3 totals 15 residues. Germline V lookup: CDR1 LNHDA, CDR2 SQIVND (reference sequence). Trimming cost V 4 bases and J 5 bases, with 17 bases left between them. CDR3 region: CASSTGLVQRETQYF. In DNA form, the CDR3 reads TGTGCCAGTAGTACGGGACTCGTACAAAGGGAGACCCAGTACTTC.

This clonotype was counted a few times. The genes are TRBV6-2 or TRBV6-3 and TRBJ2-1; D gene uncertain. Trimming removed 6 bases at V and 11 bases at J, with 11 bases between. The CDR3 contains 11 residues. Looked up from germline, CDR1 is MNHEY and CDR2 is SVGEGT. The CDR3 DNA is TGTGCCAGCAGCCTCGGCGGCCAGCAGTTCTTC. The encoded protein is CASSLGGQQFF.

The rearrangement links TRBV27 to TRBJ2-3; TRBD2 is a possible D gene (5 bases). Germline CDR1 is MNHEY and CDR2 is SMNVEV (reference sequence). Trimming took 4 bases from V and 4 from J, leaving 12 bases between them. This CDR3 spans 14 amino acids. CDR3 protein: CASSSRPGADTQYF. The DNA of the CDR3 is TGTGCCAGCAGTTCCCGACCCGGGGCAGATACGCAGTATTTT.

J is TRBJ2-7 and V is TRBV6-5; D ambiguous. Germline loops: CDR1 MNHEY, CDR2 SVGAGI. The CDR3 runs 15 residues. Trimming took off 0 bases at V and 3 bases at J, with 12 bases between the two ends. The CDR3 is CASSYSIGQSYEQYF. Here the CDR3 DNA reads TGTGCCAGCAGTTACTCGATCGGGCAGAGCTACGAGCAGTACTTC.

V usage is TRBV29-1 and J usage is TRBJ2-4; D is undetermined. The J call may be in error: the DNA end matches TRBJ2-7 better. The CDR3 covers 13 residues. The germline gives CDR1 SQVTM, CDR2 ANQGSEA. The CDR3 region has the DNA TGCAGCGCCAGGACGCCCATAGGCTACGAGCAGTACTTC. It encodes CSARTPIGYEQYF.

This clonotype has just a few counts. This chain uses TRBV13 with TRBJ2-6; 7 bases line up with TRBD1. The V segment lost 6 bases and the J segment 0 bases; nucleotides outside the gene matches: 5. CDR1 is PRHDT, CDR2 FYEKMQ, per germline (reference sequence). The CDR3 has 16 residues. The CDR3 region has the DNA TGTGCCAGCAGTCAACAGGGGCCCTCTGGGGCCAACGTCCTGACTTTC. Translated, it gives CASSQQGPSGANVLTF. The variable domain in full, completed from reference TRBV13 and TRBJ2-6, reads AAGVIQSPRHLIKEKRETATLKCYPIPRHDTVYWYQQGPGQDPQFLISFYEKMQSDKGSIPDRFSAQQFSDYHSELNMSSLELGDSALYFCASSQQGPSGANVLTFGAGSRLTVL.

This chain links TRBV7-2 with TRBJ2-1, with D unclear. Germline V gene lookup returns CDR1 SGHTA and CDR2 FQGNSA. CDR3 length equals 13 residues. With 6 bases removed from V and 10 bases from J, the gap between germline ends came to 16 bases. The CDR3 nucleotides read TGTGCCAGCAGTCCTACTGGGGTACGGGAGCAGTTCTTC. Protein product: CASSPTGVREQFF.

The chain uses TRBV29-1 and TRBJ2-1, with a weak D call TRBD1 (5 bases). The CDR3 consists of 14 residues. Per the germline V gene, CDR1 is SQVTM and CDR2 is ANQGSEA. Deletions cut 3 bases from V and 3 bases from J, with 12 bases between. CDR3 residues: CSVDGHQHYNEQFF. The CDR3 DNA sequence: TGCAGCGTTGATGGACATCAGCACTACAATGAGCAGTTCTTC.

This clonotype occurred a few times. The chain links TRBV21-1 to TRBJ2-1; the table's D call, TRBD1, has no DNA check behind it. TRBV21-1 is shown as a pseudogene. The CDR3 covers 18 residues. The CDR3 coding sequence is TGTGCCAGCAGCAAGGGCCCCACAGGGGCCTCTTACTACAATGAGCAGTTCTTC. Its protein is CASSKGPTGASYYNEQFF.

This chain links TRBV29-1 with TRBJ2-5, with D possibly matching TRBD2 (7 bases). V lost 3 bases and J 2 bases, leaving 10 bases between the germline ends. The germline V gene has CDR1 SQVTM and CDR2 ANQGSEA. The CDR3 is 13 residues long. The CDR3 DNA follows: TGCAGCGTTGAGGGGGGGCCACAAGAGACCCAGTACTTC. This gives the protein CSVEGGPQETQYF.

Comments on this clonotype: One junction end disagrees with the germline gene, perhaps due to a read error. The chain recombines TRBV4-2 with TRBJ2-7, with 11 bases identical to TRBD2. The CDR3 has 17 amino acids. Germline CDR1 reads LGHNA; CDR2 reads YNFKEQ. The CDR3 sequence: CVSSPSHLAGGSDEQYF. CDR3 sequence (DNA): TGTGTCAGCAGCCCGAGTCATCTAGCGGGGGGTTCCGACGAGCAGTACTTC.

The chain is built from TRBV20-1 and TRBJ2-5; possible D gene TRBD2, 6 bases. The CDR3 has 15 amino acids. Trimming cost V 3 bases and J 5 bases, with 19 bases left between them. Germline V lookup: CDR1 DFQATT, CDR2 SNEGSKA (reference sequence). This chain's CDR3 is CSARTLTREAETQYF. DNA for the CDR3: TGCAGTGCTAGGACCTTGACTAGAGAGGCGGAGACCCAGTACTTC.